The 6 T cell receptor beta chains listed next were all sequenced from one sample in a study of OX40 agonist ivuxolimab in advanced cancers. Only in-frame clones appear in the TCRdb table, and some are missing; sequencing was by immunoSEQ multiplex PCR. The data contain 70,000 to 80,000 clones, just under 95% of them singletons. The sample here was CD4+ or CD8+ T cells sorted from blood, taken in a trial of the OX40 agonist ivuxolimab. Receptor source: an adult with an advanced solid tumor such as melanoma, head and neck, liver or kidney cancer.

The V call is TRBV25-1, the J call TRBJ2-1; D is undetermined. The CDR3 is 15 amino acids. The germline V and J ends were trimmed by 9 bases and 0 bases, with 15 bases remaining between them. Germline loops: CDR1 MGHDK, CDR2 SYGVNS. CDR3 sequence (DNA): TGTGCCAGTACCAGGTCCACGAGCTCCTACAATGAGCAGTTCTTC. Translation gives CASTRSTSSYNEQFF. The variable domain in full, with the rest retrieved from reference TRBV25-1 and TRBJ2-1, is EADIYQTPRYLVIGTGKKITLECSQTMGHDKMYWYQQDPGMELHLIHYSYGVNSTEKGDLSSESTVSRIRTEHFPLTLESARPSHTSQYLCASTRSTSSYNEQFFGPGTRLTVL.

The chain carries TRBV27 and TRBJ1-1; D is unresolved. In germline, CDR1 is MNHEY, CDR2 SMNVEV (reference sequence). V was trimmed by 6 bases and J by 5 bases, leaving 16 bases between them. The CDR3 consists of 14 residues. The CDR3 DNA follows: TGTGCCAGCAGCTTAATAGGTTCGGGGACTGAAGCTTTCTTT. Its protein is CASSLIGSGTEAFF.

This chain joins TRBV5-1 and TRBJ1-2; D remains ambiguous. The CDR3 has 16 residues. Trimming pared 0 bases from V and 2 bases from J, leaving 14 bases between. The germline V gene has CDR1 SGHRS and CDR2 YFSETQ. The CDR3 DNA sequence: TGCGCCAGCAGCTTGGATGCAGAAAGACCGAACTATGGCTACACCTTC. Its translation: CASSLDAERPNYGYTF.

The chain recombines TRBV4-1 with TRBJ2-7, with 7 bases lining up with TRBD2. The CDR3 is made up of 18 amino acids. Germline CDR1 is MGHRA and CDR2 is YSYEKL. V shed 1 base and J 3 bases; nucleotides not matched to a gene: 15. The CDR3 region has the DNA TGCGCCAGCAGCCAAGGCGGCGGGAGAGGGGCGAAAGGCTACGAGCAGTACTTC. This codes for CASSQGGGRGAKGYEQYF.

This rearrangement joins TRBV7-6 to TRBJ2-3, with no clear D. This CDR3 comprises 12 residues. CDR1 and CDR2 (germline): SGHVS, FNYEAQ. V was cut by 2 bases and J by 6 bases, with 6 bases left in between. The CDR3 DNA is TGTGCCAGCAGCTTATCTTTGGATACGCAGTATTTT. Its protein product is CASSLSLDTQYF. Full variable domain (outside the CDR3, taken from reference TRBV7-6 and TRBJ2-3): GAGVSQSPRYKVTKRGQDVALRCDPISGHVSLYWYRQALGQGPEFLTYFNYEAQQDKSGLPNDRFSAERPEGSISTLTIQRTEQRDSAMYRCASSLSLDTQYFGPGTRLTVL.

The gene calls are TRBV9 and TRBJ2-3; unclear D gene. V dropped 0 bases and J dropped 5 bases, with 4 bases sitting between them. This CDR3 is 12 amino acids long. Germline V gene lookup returns CDR1 SGDLS and CDR2 YYNGEE. The CDR3 reads CASSVAEDTQYF. CDR3 nucleotides: TGTGCCAGCAGCGTAGCTGAAGATACGCAGTATTTT.